Following are 14 T cell receptor beta chains from one sample sequenced in a study of CD8 T cells in ankylosing spondylitis. Each CDR3 protein gets one entry after TCRdb re-called the 5' RACE reads with MiXCR. The sample includes about 100,000 distinct CDR3 sequences, around 24% of them seen just once. Sequenced sample: synovial fluid, either unsorted or a sorted T cell fraction (not recorded which). The origin of the receptors is a male donor with ankylosing spondylitis.

The V and J genes are TRBV29-1 and TRBJ2-2, with 7 positions matching TRBD2. V shed 7 bases, J shed 3 bases, and the junction held 8 bases outside the gene matches. Germline CDR1 and CDR2: SQVTM and ANQGSEA. CDR3 length: 14 residues. The CDR3 protein is CSGSGMVDTGELFF. For the CDR3, the DNA is TGCAGCGGCAGCGGGATGGTCGACACCGGGGAGCTGTTTTTT.

The genes are TRBV5-1 and TRBJ2-3, with D possibly called TRBD1 or TRBD2 (5 bases each). This CDR3 is built from 15 residues. Germline CDR1 and CDR2: SGHRS and YFSETQ. With 0 bases removed from V and 0 bases from J, the gap between germline ends came to 8 bases. This CDR3 is CASSLGRDSTDTQYF. The DNA for the CDR3 is TGCGCCAGCAGCTTGGGCAGGGACAGCACAGATACGCAGTATTTT. The whole variable domain, filled in from reference TRBV5-1 and TRBJ2-3, reads KAGVTQTPRYLIKTRGQQVTLSCSPISGHRSVSWYQQTPGQGLQFLFEYFSETQRNKGNFPGRFSGRQFSNSRSEMNVSTLELGDSALYLCASSLGRDSTDTQYFGPGTRLTVL.

This chain joins TRBV7-9 and TRBJ2-3, with D perhaps TRBD2 (6 bases). With 4 bases removed from V and 3 bases from J, the gap between germline ends came to 20 bases. The germline V gene has CDR1 SEHNR and CDR2 FQNEAQ (reference sequence). The CDR3 extends over 17 amino acids. The CDR3 coding sequence is TGTGCCAGCAGCTCTATAGTCGGGAGCTCGTTGACAGATACGCAGTATTTT. Residues: CASSSIVGSSLTDTQYF.

The rearrangement links TRBV7-9 to TRBJ2-5, with D perhaps TRBD1 (5 bases). V was cut by 3 bases and J by 5 bases, with 13 bases left in between. CDR1 SEHNR and CDR2 FQNEAQ come from the germline V gene (reference sequence). CDR3 length: 14 residues. CDR3 in DNA: TGTGCCAGCAGCTTTAGGGAAGGGGTGGAGACCCAGTACTTC. As protein: CASSFREGVETQYF.

This clonotype was counted only a few times. The chain has TRBV12-3 or TRBV12-4 and TRBJ1-1, with D perhaps matching TRBD1 (6 bases). Trimming shortened V by 7 bases and J by 7 bases, and 19 bases separated the two germline ends. The CDR3 has 14 amino acids. The CDR3 sequence: CASTLQAQGFEAFF. In DNA, the CDR3 is TGTGCCAGCACCCTGCAGGCACAGGGATTTGAAGCTTTCTTT.

This clonotype was detected many times. The CDR3 DNA reads TGTGCCAGCAGTGGAAGCACAGATACGCAGTATTTT. Translating gives CASSGSTDTQYF. The gene calls are TRBV6-1 and TRBJ2-3; D is uncertain. The germline gives CDR1 MNHNS, CDR2 SASEGT. Trimming took off 4 bases at V and 0 bases at J, with 2 bases between the two ends. This CDR3 comprises 12 residues.

The chain has TRBV3-1 and TRBJ1-4, with D hard to call. Germline V gene sequence: CDR1 LGHDT, CDR2 YNNKEL (reference sequence). Between the trimmed V and J ends, which lost 1 base and 10 bases, there was a span of 22 bases. The CDR3 consists of 17 residues. CDR3 in amino acids: CASSQVFTEDPRGKLFF. In DNA, the CDR3 is TGTGCCAGCAGCCAAGTCTTTACCGAAGACCCCCGGGGAAAACTGTTTTTT.

The chain recombines TRBV19 with TRBJ2-1; D is perhaps TRBD2 (6 bases). Per germline, CDR1 LNHDA and CDR2 SQIVND (reference sequence). The V end lost 5 bases, the J end lost 5 bases, and 10 bases lay between the germline ends. CDR3 size: 13 residues. The CDR3 nucleotides are TGTGCCAGTAGTGGGGACTTTGACAATGAGCAGTTCTTC. Translated, it gives CASSGDFDNEQFF.

The chain combines TRBV10-3 with TRBJ1-2, with TRBD1 matching 7 bases. Germline V gene lookup returns CDR1 ENHRY and CDR2 SYGVKD. This CDR3 has 13 amino acids. Unmatched junction bases numbered 1, after V lost 4 bases and J lost 2 bases. The CDR3 DNA follows: TGTGCCATCAGTGGGGACAGCAACTATGGCTACACCTTC. Translated: CAISGDSNYGYTF.

This clonotype has a count of ten or more. The chain combines TRBV6-2 or TRBV6-3 with TRBJ2-1; 8 bases match TRBD2. With V trimmed by 9 bases and J by 0 bases, 7 bases remained unmatched. Germline values: CDR1 MNHEY, CDR2 SVGEGT. The CDR3 totals 15 residues. As DNA, the CDR3 is TGTGCCAGTGCCTCGGCGGGGGGCTCCTACAATGAGCAGTTCTTC. It specifies CASASAGGSYNEQFF.

This clonotype came up a few times. The chain uses TRBV24-1 and TRBJ1-2, with TRBD1 as a possible D gene (6 bases). Deletions cut 7 bases from V and 8 bases from J, with 13 bases between. This CDR3 is 12 amino acids long. Germline CDR1 reads KGHDR; CDR2 reads SFDVKD. CDR3 sequence reads: CATSADRKGYTF. Here the CDR3 DNA reads TGTGCCACCAGCGCCGACAGGAAAGGCTACACCTTC.

The sample holds many counts of this clonotype. The V gene is TRBV20-1, the J gene TRBJ2-1; 11 positions agree with TRBD2. V shed 4 bases and J 2 bases; nucleotides not matched to a gene: 13. CDR1 and CDR2 (germline): DFQATT, SNEGSKA (reference sequence). The CDR3 is 18 amino acids. In DNA, the CDR3 is TGCAGTGCTACCGGGACTAGCGGCCCAGGGGTCCCCTACAATGAGCAGTTCTTC. It yields the protein CSATGTSGPGVPYNEQFF.

This clonotype was seen at least ten times. The gene calls are TRBV20-1 and TRBJ2-3; 12 nucleotides match TRBD2. Germline values: CDR1 DFQATT, CDR2 SNEGSKA (reference sequence). The CDR3 has 15 residues. J lost 4 bases, V lost 0 bases, and 2 bases had no gene match. This CDR3 reads CSARDLAGGPDTQYF. The CDR3 bases are TGCAGTGCTAGAGATCTAGCGGGAGGGCCAGATACGCAGTATTTT.

The chain links TRBV20-1 to TRBJ1-1; no firm D call. Germline V gives CDR1 DFQATT, CDR2 SNEGSKA (reference sequence). The V end was cut by 3 bases, the J end by 1 base, with 15 bases between. The CDR3 spans 15 residues. In DNA, the CDR3 is TGCAGTGCTAGTGGGCATGGGATGGCGAACACTGAAGCTTTCTTT. Amino acid sequence: CSASGHGMANTEAFF.